This T cell receptor beta chain was retrieved from a study of T cell repertoires in cytomegalovirus infection. Study details: CMV infection and matching HLA type were both indicated by public TCR beta signatures.

Study conclusions and caveats: CMV carriers having the relevant HLA were flagged by cumulative public TCR beta family frequency. The response measured ex vivo was dominated by TCR beta clonotypes (HLA-C-restricted and CMV-specific).

This CDR3 has 13 residues. After removal of 5 bases from V and 7 bases from J, the junction contained 6 bases not matched to a gene. CDR1 MDHEN and CDR2 SYDVKM come from the germline V gene. TCRdb processed the reads anew with MiXCR; each CDR3 protein has one entry. The profile shows about 250,000 distinct CDR3 sequences, about 15% of them singletons. Notes on this clonotype: Its specificity is unknown.

The chain recombines TRBV28 with TRBJ2-7, with 9 bases aligning to TRBD1. This TCR was recovered from a human donor in good health (CMV status not recorded). Some clones in this sample may be carry-over from other donors' samples. Specimen: CD8+ T cells from PBMCs. The CDR3 DNA reads TGTGCCAGCAGTCCCCGGACAGGGGAAGAGCAGTACTTC. Translation: CASSPRTGEEQYF.